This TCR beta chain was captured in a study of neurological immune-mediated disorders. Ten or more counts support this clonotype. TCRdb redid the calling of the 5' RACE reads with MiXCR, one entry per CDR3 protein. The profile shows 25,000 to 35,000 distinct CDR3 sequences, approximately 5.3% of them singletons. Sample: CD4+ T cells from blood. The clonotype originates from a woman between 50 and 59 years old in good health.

In DNA, the CDR3 is TGTGCCAGCAGCTATGGTGGCAGACCTAATGAAAAACTGTTTTTT. Translating gives CASSYGGRPNEKLFF. The chain employs TRBV7-2 and TRBJ1-4, with D hard to call. The germline CDR1 and CDR2 sequences are SGHTA and FQGNSA. V lost 4 bases and J 3 bases, leaving 12 bases between the germline ends. This CDR3 is built from 15 residues.